This TCR beta chain was found in a study of cytomegalovirus exposure and HLA in healthy donors. Study-wide points: In an earlier analysis, productive rearrangement rates for most beta V segments clustered near 90% or 30%. Other equally common chains were less clonally expanded than HLA-associated TCR beta chains, a later analysis showed. HLA alleles showed associations with around 15,000 TCR beta sequences in a later analysis, at a 0.05 false discovery rate.

This CDR3 comprises 14 residues. The germline V and J ends were trimmed by 2 bases and 3 bases, with 10 bases remaining between them. CDR1 and CDR2 from the germline V gene are GTSNPN and SVGIG (reference sequence). The PCR made use of 60 Vbeta and 13 Jbeta primers. TCRdb's copy holds only in-frame clones and misses some; the assay was immunoSEQ multiplex PCR. Found here are 150,000 to 200,000 clones, around 83% of them singletons; the top ten hold about 0.89%. A note on this clone: Antigen specificity is unknown.

What was sequenced was PBMCs. The sequence derives from a girl aged 2 to 10 in good health and CMV-seropositive. The chain has TRBV30 and TRBJ2-2; the D gene is possibly TRBD2 (6 bases). The CDR3 here is CAWSSKRDTGELFF. The CDR3 DNA is TGTGCCTGGAGTTCGAAGCGGGACACCGGGGAGCTGTTTTTT.